The entry below gives a single T cell receptor (beta chain) sequence along with its context. Germline loops: CDR1 SEHNR, CDR2 FQNEAQ (reference sequence). J was trimmed by 5 bases and V by 2 bases; bases with no gene match: 8. The CDR3 spans 16 residues. Selected pancreatic ductal adenocarcinoma patients had undergone surgery without neoadjuvant therapy. This sample stems from a study of T cells in pancreatic ductal adenocarcinoma. Sequencing was performed with immunoSEQ multiplex PCR; in TCRdb, only in-frame clones are kept and a portion is missing. The sample lists roughly 8,800 clones; 67% were seen once.

Material: pancreatic tumor tissue. The source is a human donor with pancreatic ductal adenocarcinoma. This chain joins TRBV7-9 and TRBJ2-5; 10 bases match TRBD2. The CDR3 sequence: CASSLSSGRAGETQYF. CDR3 sequence (DNA): TGTGCCAGCAGCTTAAGCAGCGGGAGGGCCGGGGAGACCCAGTACTTC.